A selection of T cell receptor beta chains follows, all from one sample in a study of shared clonotypes between healthy human individuals. Data came from immunoSEQ multiplex PCR; TCRdb stores just in-frame clones and leaves some out. The sample records a few million clones, approximately 92% being singletons. Sequenced input: naive CD4+ T cells sorted from blood. The origin of the receptors is a man aged 18 to 29 in good health. CDR3s include the opening cysteine and the closing phenylalanine or tryptophan. D genes are given only for firm matches. Some rows mark clone size as missing; the rest say once, few, many or name a class of expanded clone.

clone_size: NA; cdr3_length: 15; d_call: TRBD1; v_call: TRBV15; j_call: TRBJ1-5; cdr3_aa: CATSSRDRPYQPQHF; cdr3_nt: TGTGCCACCAGCAGCAGGGACAGGCCGTACCAGCCCCAGCATTTT
clone_size: NA; cdr3_length: 15; d_call: NA; v_call: TRBV5-6; j_call: TRBJ1-5; cdr3_aa: CASSSSGGGNQPQHF; cdr3_nt: TGTGCCAGCAGCTCGTCTGGGGGCGGCAATCAGCCCCAGCATTTT
clone_size: few; cdr3_length: 15; d_call: TRBD1; v_call: TRBV27; j_call: TRBJ1-4; cdr3_aa: CASSRDRATNEKLFF; cdr3_nt: TGTGCCAGCAGCCGGGACAGAGCAACTAATGAAAAACTGTTTTTT
clone_size: NA; cdr3_length: 16; d_call: TRBD1; v_call: TRBV4-2; j_call: TRBJ1-4; cdr3_aa: CASSQPRTGVGEKLFF; cdr3_nt: TGTGCCAGCAGCCAACCCAGGACAGGGGTCGGGGAAAAACTGTTTTTT
clone_size: NA; cdr3_length: 16; d_call: NA; v_call: TRBV10-3; j_call: TRBJ2-2; cdr3_aa: CAISGWGSQNTGELFF; cdr3_nt: TGTGCCATCAGTGGGTGGGGCAGCCAGAACACCGGGGAGCTGTTTTTT
clone_size: NA; cdr3_length: 16; d_call: NA; v_call: TRBV9; j_call: TRBJ1-3; cdr3_aa: CASSVQGASPGNTIYF; cdr3_nt: TGTGCCAGCAGCGTACAGGGAGCCTCTCCTGGAAACACCATATATTTT
clone_size: NA; cdr3_length: 14; d_call: TRBD1; v_call: TRBV5-5; j_call: TRBJ2-5; cdr3_aa: CASSTQGRLETQYF; cdr3_nt: TGTGCCAGCAGCACACAGGGGAGATTGGAGACCCAGTACTTC
clone_size: NA; cdr3_length: 14; d_call: TRBD1; v_call: TRBV6-6; j_call: TRBJ2-7; cdr3_aa: CASRRTGADDEQYF; cdr3_nt: TGTGCCAGCAGGCGGACAGGGGCGGACGACGAGCAGTACTTC
clone_size: NA; cdr3_length: 15; d_call: TRBD1; v_call: TRBV5-1; j_call: TRBJ2-7; cdr3_aa: CASSVTGEVLYEQYF; cdr3_nt: TGCGCCAGCAGCGTGACAGGGGAGGTCTTGTACGAGCAGTACTTC
clone_size: NA; cdr3_length: 18; d_call: NA; v_call: TRBV23-1; j_call: TRBJ1-2; cdr3_aa: CASSHSVRGTNGNYGYTF; cdr3_nt: TGCGCCAGCAGTCATTCCGTCCGCGGGACAAACGGAAACTATGGCTACACCTTC
clone_size: once; cdr3_length: 15; d_call: TRBD2; v_call: TRBV5-4; j_call: TRBJ2-7; cdr3_aa: CASSLTASGTYEQYF; cdr3_nt: TGTGCCAGCAGCTTGACGGCTAGCGGGACCTACGAGCAGTACTTC
clone_size: NA; cdr3_length: 17; d_call: TRBD2; v_call: TRBV28; j_call: TRBJ2-1; cdr3_aa: CASRLETSGRALNEQFF; cdr3_nt: TGTGCCAGCAGGCTCGAAACTAGCGGGAGGGCTCTTAATGAGCAGTTCTTC
clone_size: NA; cdr3_length: 15; d_call: NA; v_call: TRBV15; j_call: TRBJ1-3; cdr3_aa: CATSRTGDVGNTIYF; cdr3_nt: TGTGCCACCAGCAGAACGGGGGATGTTGGAAACACCATATATTTT
clone_size: NA; cdr3_length: 16; d_call: NA; v_call: TRBV11-2; j_call: TRBJ2-2; cdr3_aa: CASSLAPQATTGELFF; cdr3_nt: TGTGCCAGCAGCTTAGCGCCCCAGGCCACGACCGGGGAGCTGTTTTTT
clone_size: once; cdr3_length: 12; d_call: NA; v_call: TRBV2; j_call: TRBJ1-2; cdr3_aa: CASRSQDYGYTF; cdr3_nt: TGTGCCAGCAGGAGTCAGGACTATGGCTACACCTTC
clone_size: NA; cdr3_length: 15; d_call: TRBD1; v_call: TRBV5-1; j_call: TRBJ2-3; cdr3_aa: CASSLIGQGADTQYF; cdr3_nt: TGCGCCAGCAGCTTGATCGGACAGGGAGCAGATACGCAGTATTTT